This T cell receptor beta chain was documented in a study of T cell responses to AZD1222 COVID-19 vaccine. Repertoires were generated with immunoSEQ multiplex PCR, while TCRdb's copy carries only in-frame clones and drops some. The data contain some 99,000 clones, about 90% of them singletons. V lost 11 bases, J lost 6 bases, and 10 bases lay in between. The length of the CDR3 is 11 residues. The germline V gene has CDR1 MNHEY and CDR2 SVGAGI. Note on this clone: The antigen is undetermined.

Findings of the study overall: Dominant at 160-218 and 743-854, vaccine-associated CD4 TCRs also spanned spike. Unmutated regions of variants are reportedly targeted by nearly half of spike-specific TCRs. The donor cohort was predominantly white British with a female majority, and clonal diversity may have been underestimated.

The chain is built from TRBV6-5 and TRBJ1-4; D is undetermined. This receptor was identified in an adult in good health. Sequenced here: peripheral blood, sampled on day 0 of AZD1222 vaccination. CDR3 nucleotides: TGTGCCGGACGACTAGATGAAAAACTGTTTTTT. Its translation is CAGRLDEKLFF.